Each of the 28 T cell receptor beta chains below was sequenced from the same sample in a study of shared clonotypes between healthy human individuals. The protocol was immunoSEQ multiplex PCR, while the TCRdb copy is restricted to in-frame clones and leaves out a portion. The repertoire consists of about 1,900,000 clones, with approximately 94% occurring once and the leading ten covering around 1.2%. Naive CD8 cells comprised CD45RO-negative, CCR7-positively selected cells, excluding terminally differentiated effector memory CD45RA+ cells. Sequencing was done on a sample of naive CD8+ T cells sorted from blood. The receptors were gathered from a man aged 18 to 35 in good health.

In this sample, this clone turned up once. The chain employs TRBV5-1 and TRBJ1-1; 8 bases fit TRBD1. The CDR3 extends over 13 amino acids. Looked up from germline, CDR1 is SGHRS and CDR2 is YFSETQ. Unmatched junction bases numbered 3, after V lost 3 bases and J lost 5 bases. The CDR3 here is CASSYRTGTEAFF. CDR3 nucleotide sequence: TGCGCCAGCAGCTACCGGACAGGGACTGAAGCTTTCTTT.

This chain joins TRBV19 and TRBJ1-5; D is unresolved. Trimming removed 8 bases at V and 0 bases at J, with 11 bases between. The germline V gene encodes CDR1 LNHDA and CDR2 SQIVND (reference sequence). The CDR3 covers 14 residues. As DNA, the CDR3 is TGTGCCAGTGAGGACGGGGATAGCAATCAGCCCCAGCATTTT. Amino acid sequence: CASEDGDSNQPQHF. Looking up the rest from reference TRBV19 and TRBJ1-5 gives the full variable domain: DGGITQSPKYLFRKEGQNVTLSCEQNLNHDAMYWYRQDPGQGLRLIYYSQIVNDFQKGDIAEGYSVSREKKESFPLTVTSAQKNPTAFYLCASEDGDSNQPQHFGDGTRLSIL.

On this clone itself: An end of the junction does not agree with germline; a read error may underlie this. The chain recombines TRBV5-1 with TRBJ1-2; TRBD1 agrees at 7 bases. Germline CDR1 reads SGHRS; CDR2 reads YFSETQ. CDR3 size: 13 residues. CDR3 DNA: TGTGCCAGCAGCTTCACCCGACAGGGAAGCTACACCTTC. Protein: CASSFTRQGSYTF.

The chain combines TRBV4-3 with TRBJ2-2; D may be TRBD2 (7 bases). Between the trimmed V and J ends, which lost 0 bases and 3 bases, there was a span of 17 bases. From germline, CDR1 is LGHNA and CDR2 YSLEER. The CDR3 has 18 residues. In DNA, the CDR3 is TGCGCCAGCAGCCAAGACTCCGTCGGGGGGCCGGACACCGGGGAGCTGTTTTTT. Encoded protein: CASSQDSVGGPDTGELFF.

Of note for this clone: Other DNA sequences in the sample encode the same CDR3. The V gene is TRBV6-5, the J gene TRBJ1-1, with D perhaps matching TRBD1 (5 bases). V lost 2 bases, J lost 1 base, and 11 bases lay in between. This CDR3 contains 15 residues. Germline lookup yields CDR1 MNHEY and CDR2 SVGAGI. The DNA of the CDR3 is TGTGCCAGCAGTTACCGTGAGGGGACGAACACTGAAGCTTTCTTT. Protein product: CASSYREGTNTEAFF.

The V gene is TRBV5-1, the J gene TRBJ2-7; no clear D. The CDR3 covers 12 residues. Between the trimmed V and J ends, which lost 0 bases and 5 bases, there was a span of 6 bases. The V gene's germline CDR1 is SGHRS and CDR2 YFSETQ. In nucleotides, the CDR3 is TGCGCCAGCAGCTTGGCGAAGGACGAGCAGTACTTC. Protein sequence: CASSLAKDEQYF.

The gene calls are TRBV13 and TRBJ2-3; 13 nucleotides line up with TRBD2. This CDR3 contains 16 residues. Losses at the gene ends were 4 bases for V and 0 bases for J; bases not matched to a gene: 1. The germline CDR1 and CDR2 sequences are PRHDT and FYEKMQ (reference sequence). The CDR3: CASSWGLAGSTDTQYF. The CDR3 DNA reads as TGTGCCAGCAGCTGGGGACTAGCGGGGAGCACAGATACGCAGTATTTT. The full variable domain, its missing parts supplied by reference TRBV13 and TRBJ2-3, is AAGVIQSPRHLIKEKRETATLKCYPIPRHDTVYWYQQGPGQDPQFLISFYEKMQSDKGSIPDRFSAQQFSDYHSELNMSSLELGDSALYFCASSWGLAGSTDTQYFGPGTRLTVL.

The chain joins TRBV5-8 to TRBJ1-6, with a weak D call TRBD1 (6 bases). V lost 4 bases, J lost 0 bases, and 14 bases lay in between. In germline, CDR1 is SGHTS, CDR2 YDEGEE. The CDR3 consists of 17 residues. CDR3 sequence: CASSRDTSDSYNSPLHF. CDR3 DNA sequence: TGTGCCAGCAGCCGGGACACCTCCGACTCCTATAATTCACCCCTCCACTTT. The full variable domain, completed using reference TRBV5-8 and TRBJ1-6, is EAGVTQSPTHLIKTRGQQATLRCSPISGHTSVYWYQQALGLGLQFLLWYDEGEERNRGNFPPRFSGRQFPNYSSELNVNALELEDSALYLCASSRDTSDSYNSPLHFGNGTRLTVT.

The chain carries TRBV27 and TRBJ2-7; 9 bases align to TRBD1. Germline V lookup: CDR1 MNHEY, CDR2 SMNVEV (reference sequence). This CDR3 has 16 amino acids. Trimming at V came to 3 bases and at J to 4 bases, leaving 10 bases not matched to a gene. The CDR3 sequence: CASSFGTGTGFYEQYF. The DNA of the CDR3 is TGTGCCAGCAGTTTCGGAACCGGGACAGGGTTTTACGAGCAGTACTTC.

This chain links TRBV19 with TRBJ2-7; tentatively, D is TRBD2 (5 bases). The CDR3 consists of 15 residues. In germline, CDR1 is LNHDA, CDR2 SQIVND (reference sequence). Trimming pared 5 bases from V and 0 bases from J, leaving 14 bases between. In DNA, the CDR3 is TGTGCCAGTAGTGCCGGACTTTCCAGCTCCTACGAGCAGTACTTC. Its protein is CASSAGLSSSYEQYF.

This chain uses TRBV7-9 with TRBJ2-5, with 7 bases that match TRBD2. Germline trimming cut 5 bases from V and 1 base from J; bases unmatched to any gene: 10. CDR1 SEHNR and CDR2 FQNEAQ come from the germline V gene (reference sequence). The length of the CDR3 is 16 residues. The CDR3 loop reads CASSERAGEGQETQYF. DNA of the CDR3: TGTGCCAGCAGCGAGAGGGCGGGAGAGGGCCAAGAGACCCAGTACTTC. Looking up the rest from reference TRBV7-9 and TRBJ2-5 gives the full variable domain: DTGVSQNPRHKITKRGQNVTFRCDPISEHNRLYWYRQTLGQGPEFLTYFQNEAQLEKSRLLSDRFSAERPKGSFSTLEIQRTEQGDSAMYLCASSERAGEGQETQYFGPGTRLLVL.

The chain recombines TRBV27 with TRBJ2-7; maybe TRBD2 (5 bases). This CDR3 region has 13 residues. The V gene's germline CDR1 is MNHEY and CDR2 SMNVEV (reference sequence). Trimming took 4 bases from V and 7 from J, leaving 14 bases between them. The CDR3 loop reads CASSWTVTGEQYF. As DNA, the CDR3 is TGTGCCAGCAGTTGGACGGTAACGGGGGAGCAGTACTTC.

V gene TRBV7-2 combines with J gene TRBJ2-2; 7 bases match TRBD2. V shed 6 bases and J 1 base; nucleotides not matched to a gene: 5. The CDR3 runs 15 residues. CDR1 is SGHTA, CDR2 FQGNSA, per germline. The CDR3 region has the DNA TGTGCCAGCAGGAGCAGCGGGATGAACACCGGGGAGCTGTTTTTT. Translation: CASRSSGMNTGELFF.

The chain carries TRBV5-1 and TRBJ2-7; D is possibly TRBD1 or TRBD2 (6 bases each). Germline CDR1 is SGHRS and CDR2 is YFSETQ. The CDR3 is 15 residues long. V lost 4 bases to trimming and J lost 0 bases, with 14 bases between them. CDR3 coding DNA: TGCGCCAGCAGCACAGGGACGGGAGCCTCCTACGAGCAGTACTTC. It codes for CASSTGTGASYEQYF.

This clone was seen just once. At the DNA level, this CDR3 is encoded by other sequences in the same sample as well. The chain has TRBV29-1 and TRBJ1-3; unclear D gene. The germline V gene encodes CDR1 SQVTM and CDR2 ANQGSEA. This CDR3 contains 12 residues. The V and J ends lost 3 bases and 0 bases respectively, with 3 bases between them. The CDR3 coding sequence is TGCAGCGTTGAGTCCTCTGGAAACACCATATATTTT. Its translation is CSVESSGNTIYF.

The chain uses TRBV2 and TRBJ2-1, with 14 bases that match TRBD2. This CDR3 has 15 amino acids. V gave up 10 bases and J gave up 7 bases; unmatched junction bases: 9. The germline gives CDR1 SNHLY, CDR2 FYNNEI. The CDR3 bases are TGTGCCATCCCGGGACTAGCGGGAGTAGGGAATGAGCAGTTCTTC. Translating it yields CAIPGLAGVGNEQFF. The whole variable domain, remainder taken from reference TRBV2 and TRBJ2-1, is EPEVTQTPSHQVTQMGQEVILRCVPISNHLYFYWYRQILGQKVEFLVSFYNNEISEKSEIFDDQFSVERPDGSNFTLKIRSTKLEDSAMYFCAIPGLAGVGNEQFFGPGTRLTVL.

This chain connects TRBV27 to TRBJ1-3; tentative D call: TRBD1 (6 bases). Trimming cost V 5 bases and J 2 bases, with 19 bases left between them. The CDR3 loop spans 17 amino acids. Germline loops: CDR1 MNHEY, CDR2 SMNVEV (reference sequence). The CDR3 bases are TGTGCCAGCAGTAGTCTTCCCGGGGGGCGGACTGGAAACACCATATATTTT. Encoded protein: CASSSLPGGRTGNTIYF.

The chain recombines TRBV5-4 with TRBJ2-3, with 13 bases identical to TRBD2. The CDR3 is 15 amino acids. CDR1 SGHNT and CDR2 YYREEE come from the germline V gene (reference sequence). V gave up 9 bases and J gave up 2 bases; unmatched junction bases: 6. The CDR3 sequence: CAMRTSGGTTDTQYF. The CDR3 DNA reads TGTGCCATGCGGACTAGCGGGGGTACCACAGATACGCAGTATTTT.

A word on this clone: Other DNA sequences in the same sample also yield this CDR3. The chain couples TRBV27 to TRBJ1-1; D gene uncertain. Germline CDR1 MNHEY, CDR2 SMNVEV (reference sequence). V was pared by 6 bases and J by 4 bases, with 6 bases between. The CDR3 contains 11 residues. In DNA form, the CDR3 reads TGTGCCAGCAGGCTTGGCACTGAAGCTTTCTTT. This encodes CASRLGTEAFF.

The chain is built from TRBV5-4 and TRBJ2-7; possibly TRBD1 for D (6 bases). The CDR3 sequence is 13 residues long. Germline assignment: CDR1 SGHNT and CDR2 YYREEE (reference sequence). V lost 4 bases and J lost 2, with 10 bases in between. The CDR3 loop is CASSQGRTYEQYF. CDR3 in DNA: TGTGCCAGCAGCCAGGGGCGGACCTACGAGCAGTACTTC.

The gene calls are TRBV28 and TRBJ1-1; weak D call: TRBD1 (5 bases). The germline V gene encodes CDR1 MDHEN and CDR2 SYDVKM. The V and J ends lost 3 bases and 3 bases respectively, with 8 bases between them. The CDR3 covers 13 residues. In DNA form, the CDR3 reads TGTGCCAGCAGTTTGACAGCGGACACTGAAGCTTTCTTT. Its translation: CASSLTADTEAFF.

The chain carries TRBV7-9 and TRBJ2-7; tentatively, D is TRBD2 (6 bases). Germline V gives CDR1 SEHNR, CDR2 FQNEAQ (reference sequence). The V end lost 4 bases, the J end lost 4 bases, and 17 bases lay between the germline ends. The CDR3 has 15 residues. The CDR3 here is CASSSTRDFVYEQYF. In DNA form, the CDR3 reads TGTGCCAGCAGCTCCACGCGGGACTTCGTATACGAGCAGTACTTC.

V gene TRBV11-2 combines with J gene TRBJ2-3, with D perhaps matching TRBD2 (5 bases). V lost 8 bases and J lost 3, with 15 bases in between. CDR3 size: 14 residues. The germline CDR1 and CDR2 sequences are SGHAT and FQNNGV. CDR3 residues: CASRGARGTDTQYF. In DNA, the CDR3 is TGTGCCAGCCGAGGCGCCCGGGGTACAGATACGCAGTATTTT.

The CDR3 nucleotides read TGTGCCAGCAGCCTCCGAGTAGCGGGGCTACAAGAGACCCAGTACTTC. Translating it yields CASSLRVAGLQETQYF. The V gene is TRBV13, the J gene TRBJ2-5; 8 positions agree with TRBD2. There are 16 residues in the CDR3. Germline V gives CDR1 PRHDT, CDR2 FYEKMQ (reference sequence). Trimming at V came to 5 bases and at J to 2 bases, leaving 10 bases not matched to a gene. Variable domain in full (rest from reference TRBV13 and TRBJ2-5): AAGVIQSPRHLIKEKRETATLKCYPIPRHDTVYWYQQGPGQDPQFLISFYEKMQSDKGSIPDRFSAQQFSDYHSELNMSSLELGDSALYFCASSLRVAGLQETQYFGPGTRLLVL.

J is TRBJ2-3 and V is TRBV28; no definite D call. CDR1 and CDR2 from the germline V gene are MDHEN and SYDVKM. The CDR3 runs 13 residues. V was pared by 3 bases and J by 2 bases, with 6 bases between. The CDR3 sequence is CASSLSHTDTQYF. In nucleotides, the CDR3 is TGTGCCAGCAGTTTGTCACACACAGATACGCAGTATTTT.

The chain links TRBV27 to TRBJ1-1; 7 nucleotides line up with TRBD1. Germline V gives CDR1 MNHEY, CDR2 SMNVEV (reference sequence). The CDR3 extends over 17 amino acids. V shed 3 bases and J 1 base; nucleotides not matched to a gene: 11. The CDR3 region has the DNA TGTGCCAGCAGTTTCCCAGGGGGTGTGAGGAAGAACACTGAAGCTTTCTTT. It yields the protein CASSFPGGVRKNTEAFF.

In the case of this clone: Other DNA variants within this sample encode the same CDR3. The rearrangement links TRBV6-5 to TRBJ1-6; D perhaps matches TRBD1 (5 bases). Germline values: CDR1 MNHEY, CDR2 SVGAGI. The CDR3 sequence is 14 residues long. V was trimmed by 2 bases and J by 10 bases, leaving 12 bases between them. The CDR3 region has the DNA TGTGCCAGCAGTTACGCTGGGGGGGACTCACCCCTCCACTTT. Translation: CASSYAGGDSPLHF.

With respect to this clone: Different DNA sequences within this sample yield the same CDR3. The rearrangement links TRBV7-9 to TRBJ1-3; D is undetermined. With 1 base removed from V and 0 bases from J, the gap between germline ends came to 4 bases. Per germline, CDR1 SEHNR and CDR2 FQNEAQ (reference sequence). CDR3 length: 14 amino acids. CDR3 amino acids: CASSLGGSGNTIYF. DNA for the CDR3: TGTGCCAGCAGCTTAGGGGGCTCTGGAAACACCATATATTTT.